This T cell receptor (beta chain) was sequenced during a study of a mutant IDH1 vaccine in newly diagnosed glioma. Germline lookup yields CDR1 SGHVS and CDR2 FQNEAQ. This CDR3 has 22 amino acids. Germline trimming cut 5 bases from V and 0 bases from J; bases unmatched to any gene: 25. As concerns this clone: Its cognate antigen is unknown.

Described time point: week 47, end of study. The vaccine gave 300 ug of a 20-mer mutant IDH1 peptide subcutaneously per dose. Some clones are missing from TCRdb's copy, which holds only in-frame ones; the method was immunoSEQ multiplex PCR. The profile covers tens of thousands of clones, with around four fifths appearing a single time and 3.8% taken by the ten largest. Sample: PBMCs, taken from a glioma patient whose treatment included an IDH1 peptide vaccine. The chain joins TRBV7-8 to TRBJ1-3, with TRBD1 identical over 7 bases. The TCR comes from a man under 40 with glioma. The CDR3: CASSQTGTPVSKRTNSGNTIYF. The CDR3 DNA is TGTGCCAGCAGCCAGACAGGGACGCCGGTATCAAAAAGAACAAACTCTGGAAACACCATATATTTT.